A single sample is the source of the 4 T cell receptor beta chains below, sequenced in a study of identifying expanded T cells in peripheral blood. The assay was immunoSEQ multiplex PCR, and TCRdb's table has in-frame clones only and misses some. The sample carries 85,000 to 95,000 clones, around nine tenths recorded once. The sample consisted of blood. Source of these receptors: a person aged 18 to 70 in good health.

Here the CDR3 DNA reads TGTGCCATCAGGGCGGGGGAGGATGAAAAACTGTTTTTT. This translates into CAIRAGEDEKLFF. This rearrangement joins TRBV10-3 to TRBJ1-4; possible D gene TRBD1, 5 bases. V was pared by 6 bases and J by 6 bases, with 11 bases between. This CDR3 is 13 amino acids long. CDR1 ENHRY and CDR2 SYGVKD come from the germline V gene.

The V gene is TRBV7-2, the J gene TRBJ1-5; 9 bases align to TRBD1. The germline gives CDR1 SGHTA, CDR2 FQGNSA. After removal of 5 bases from V and 1 base from J, the junction contained 3 bases not matched to a gene. The length of the CDR3 is 15 residues. This chain's CDR3 is CASSLTGGSNQPQHF. In DNA, the CDR3 is TGTGCCAGCAGCCTAACAGGGGGCAGCAATCAGCCCCAGCATTTT.

Concerning this clone itself: Germline and junction disagree at one end, which may indicate a read error. The chain is built from TRBV11-2 and TRBJ2-5; D may be TRBD2 (6 bases). Looked up from germline, CDR1 is SGHAT and CDR2 is FQNNGV. This CDR3 region has 15 residues. The CDR3 sequence is CASSLGTGNQETQYF. In nucleotides, the CDR3 is TGTGCCAGCAGCTTGGGGACTGGGAACCAGGAGACCCAGTACTTC.

The chain couples TRBV5-5 to TRBJ1-1, with D tentatively TRBD1 (6 bases). V was cut by 5 bases and J by 5 bases, with 16 bases left in between. Germline CDR1 SGHKS, CDR2 YYEKEE (reference sequence). The CDR3 spans 14 residues. The chain's CDR3 is CASSLTQGWTEAFF. In nucleotides, the CDR3 is TGTGCCAGCAGTTTAACACAGGGTTGGACTGAAGCTTTCTTT.